A single sample gave rise to the 25 T cell receptor beta chains below, sequenced in a study of blood T cell repertoires in COVID-19. TCRdb's table, derived via immunoSEQ multiplex PCR, lists solely in-frame clones and lacks some. The table lists 350,000 to 400,000 clones, approximately 90% of them singletons. The sequencing input was PBMCs or T cells enriched from blood (not recorded which). These receptors were taken from a woman aged 40 to 55 who had been exposed to COVID-19.

There are a few counts of this clone. The chain uses TRBV19 and TRBJ2-2; 7 bases line up with TRBD2. V was clipped by 5 bases and J by 5 bases; unmatched bases: 8. The CDR3 loop spans 15 amino acids. The V gene's germline CDR1 is LNHDA and CDR2 SQIVND (reference sequence). CDR3 protein: CASSPGLVRTGELFF. The CDR3 bases are TGTGCCAGTAGTCCTGGACTAGTGCGGACCGGGGAGCTGTTTTTT.

Comment on this clone: This sample includes further DNA sequences coding for the same CDR3. This chain connects TRBV18 to TRBJ1-1, with unresolved D. The CDR3 contains 13 residues. The germline V gene has CDR1 KGHSH and CDR2 LQKENI. The ends were cut back, 5 bases at V and 3 bases at J, with 10 bases in the middle. The CDR3 region has the DNA TGTGCCAGCTCAAGAGAGCGGGACACTGAAGCTTTCTTT. Protein product: CASSRERDTEAFF.

The chain employs TRBV9 and TRBJ2-3; D is ambiguous. Germline CDR1 is SGDLS and CDR2 is YYNGEE. The CDR3 loop spans 14 amino acids. V was shortened by 0 bases and J by 1 base, with 6 bases between the two germline ends. The CDR3 sequence is CASSVVQGTDTQYF. The CDR3 DNA is TGTGCCAGCAGCGTAGTTCAGGGCACAGATACGCAGTATTTT.

This clone was observed a handful of times. The genes are TRBV6-2 or TRBV6-3 and TRBJ2-7; D call uncertain. The CDR3 totals 13 residues. Germline V gene data show CDR1 as MNHEY and CDR2 as SVGEGT. V was trimmed by 5 bases and J by 2 bases, leaving 10 bases between them. The CDR3 DNA reads TGTGCCAGCAGTCGCGAGAGAACCTACGAGCAGTACTTC. This gives the protein CASSRERTYEQYF.

This rearrangement joins TRBV2 to TRBJ1-4; the match to TRBD1 covers 11 bases. CDR3 size: 17 residues. Looked up from germline, CDR1 is SNHLY and CDR2 is FYNNEI. Trimming at V came to 8 bases and at J to 1 base, leaving 9 bases not matched to a gene. For the CDR3, the DNA is TGTGCCAGCGGGGAGAGGACAGGGGGCGTAACTAATGAAAAACTGTTTTTT. Translation: CASGERTGGVTNEKLFF.

The J gene is TRBJ2-1, the V gene TRBV18; the match to TRBD1 covers 8 bases. Germline V CDR1 and CDR2: KGHSH, LQKENI. The V and J ends lost 4 bases and 7 bases, in that order; junction bases with no gene match: 9. The CDR3 covers 15 residues. This chain's CDR3 is CASSRYRGETNEQFF. As DNA, the CDR3 is TGTGCCAGCTCACGCTACAGGGGGGAAACGAATGAGCAGTTCTTC.

The CDR3 bases are TGCGCCAGCAGCCAAGGGGCAGGGGTTTCCATGAACACTGAAGCTTTCTTT. Translated: CASSQGAGVSMNTEAFF. The chain employs TRBV4-1 and TRBJ1-1, with D possibly TRBD1 on 6 matching bases. Per germline, CDR1 MGHRA and CDR2 YSYEKL. The CDR3 is 17 residues long. The germline V and J ends were trimmed by 1 base and 0 bases, with 15 bases remaining between them.

The chain has TRBV29-1 and TRBJ2-7, with 13 bases lining up with TRBD2. The V segment lost 5 bases and the J segment 3 bases; nucleotides outside the gene matches: 13. Looked up from germline, CDR1 is SQVTM and CDR2 is ANQGSEA. CDR3 length: 17 residues. CDR3 bases: TGCAGCGTTTTCCAGACTAGCGGGGGGTCCCCTTTCTACGAGCAGTACTTC. Translating it yields CSVFQTSGGSPFYEQYF.

The chain recombines TRBV15 with TRBJ1-2, with TRBD1 matching over 8 bases. CDR3 length equals 15 residues. The V gene's germline CDR1 is LNHNV and CDR2 YYDKDF (reference sequence). V dropped 3 bases and J dropped 0; count of bases not matched to a gene: 3. DNA for the CDR3: TGTGCCACCAGCAGGGAACAGGGGGCTAACTATGGCTACACCTTC. Amino acids: CATSREQGANYGYTF.

This chain uses TRBV6-1 with TRBJ1-2, with TRBD1 matching 11 bases. J gave up 5 bases and V 6 bases, and 11 bases lay outside the gene matches. Germline lookup yields CDR1 MNHNS and CDR2 SASEGT. The CDR3 runs 16 residues. CDR3 sequence: CASRERGTGGIYGYTF. CDR3 DNA: TGTGCCAGCAGAGAAAGAGGGACAGGGGGAATATATGGCTACACCTTC.

The DNA of the CDR3 is TGCGCCAGCAGCCTGAAACAGGGTTTCTTGGCTGAAGCTTTCTTT. It translates to CASSLKQGFLAEAFF. The V gene is TRBV5-1, the J gene TRBJ1-1; D may be TRBD1 (6 bases). The CDR3 has 15 residues. Germline-derived CDR1 and CDR2 are SGHRS and YFSETQ. V was cut by 4 bases and J by 6 bases, with 19 bases left in between.

The chain recombines TRBV21-1 with TRBJ1-3. TRBV21-1 is flagged as a pseudogene. The CDR3 contains 18 residues. CDR3 protein: CASSNLREGSGSGNTIYF. The CDR3 bases are TGTGCCAGCAGCAACCTTCGTGAGGGCAGTGGCTCTGGAAACACCATATATTTT.

The chain is built from TRBV11-1 and TRBJ1-2, with D hard to call. Deletions cut 1 base from V and 8 bases from J, with 11 bases between. The germline V gene encodes CDR1 SGHAT and CDR2 FQDESV (reference sequence). The length of the CDR3 is 13 residues. The CDR3 region is CASSLDSQAGYTF. The DNA of the CDR3 is TGTGCCAGCAGCTTAGATTCCCAGGCGGGCTACACCTTC.

This chain connects TRBV5-1 to TRBJ1-2; 7 bases map to TRBD1. Germline trimming cut 2 bases from V and 7 bases from J; bases unmatched to any gene: 14. The germline V gene encodes CDR1 SGHRS and CDR2 YFSETQ. The CDR3 is made up of 16 amino acids. CDR3 nucleotides: TGCGCCAGCAGCTTTAGGGGGCGCGATGGGAGAGGTGGCTACACCTTC. It codes for CASSFRGRDGRGGYTF.

V gene TRBV4-1 combines with J gene TRBJ2-7; 10 nucleotides match TRBD1. Germline V gene lookup returns CDR1 MGHRA and CDR2 YSYEKL. The CDR3 has 15 amino acids. V lost 1 base, J lost 6 bases, and 6 bases stayed unmatched. Written as DNA, the CDR3 is TGCGCCAGCAGCCAAGGAAGGGACAGGGGTTGCGAGCAGTACTTC. Translated, it gives CASSQGRDRGCEQYF.

This chain's CDR3 is CASSPRVVATRNSPLHF. The CDR3 nucleotides read TGTGCCAGCAGTCCAAGAGTGGTGGCAACCAGGAATTCACCCCTCCACTTT. This chain links TRBV3-1 (or the pseudogene TRBV3-2) with TRBJ1-6; D gene uncertain. Germline CDR1 is LGHDT and CDR2 is YNNKEL (reference sequence). CDR3 length equals 17 residues. Between the trimmed V and J ends, which lost 6 bases and 7 bases, there was a span of 22 bases.

This chain uses TRBV2 with TRBJ1-5; D is possibly TRBD1 (6 bases). Deletions cut 6 bases from V and 3 bases from J, with 12 bases between. The germline gives CDR1 SNHLY, CDR2 FYNNEI. This CDR3 contains 14 residues. The CDR3 here is CASSLRGNNQPQHF. The CDR3 bases are TGTGCCAGCAGCCTCAGGGGAAACAATCAGCCCCAGCATTTT.

The V call is TRBV7-6, the J call TRBJ2-3; no reliable D call. Trimming took 1 base from V and 1 from J, leaving 6 bases between them. The CDR3 loop spans 14 amino acids. Germline CDR1 is SGHVS and CDR2 is FNYEAQ. CDR3 nucleotide sequence: TGTGCCAGCAGCTTAGGCGTCGGCACAGATACGCAGTATTTT. Its translation: CASSLGVGTDTQYF.

A word on this clone: One end of the junction does not line up with germline, which may come from a read error. This rearrangement joins TRBV12-3 or TRBV12-4 to TRBJ1-1; 7 bases fit TRBD1. This CDR3 is 12 amino acids long. The CDR3 DNA sequence: TGTGCCAGCAGTTCCCCGCGAAAAGGGGGCTCCTTT. It is translated as CASSSPRKGGSF.

CDR3 DNA sequence: TGTGCCAGCACATTAGGGACAGGCTGGGACACCGGGGAGCTGTTTTTT. Translating gives CASTLGTGWDTGELFF. This rearrangement joins TRBV7-3 to TRBJ2-2; 8 bases are shared with TRBD1. Unmatched junction bases numbered 10, after V lost 7 bases and J lost 3 bases. The germline CDR1 and CDR2 sequences are SGHTA and FQGTGA. The CDR3 is made up of 16 amino acids.

The chain has TRBV5-5 and TRBJ1-5; D is perhaps TRBD1 (5 bases). V was cut by 5 bases and J by 1 base, with 10 bases left in between. Germline lookup yields CDR1 SGHKS and CDR2 YYEKEE (reference sequence). The CDR3 is made up of 14 amino acids. CDR3 nucleotides: TGTGCCAGCAGGCCGGGACTCAGCAATCAGCCCCAGCATTTT. This translates into CASRPGLSNQPQHF. Based on the CDR3 plus reference TRBV5-5 and TRBJ1-5, the full variable domain is DAGVTQSPTHLIKTRGQQVTLRCSPISGHKSVSWYQQVLGQGPQFIFQYYEKEERGRGNFPDRFSARQFPNYSSELNVNALLLGDSALYLCASRPGLSNQPQHFGDGTRLSIL.

The chain employs TRBV6-5 and TRBJ2-1; perhaps TRBD2 as D (5 bases). The CDR3 runs 15 residues. The ends were cut back, 5 bases at V and 12 bases at J, with 23 bases in the middle. Germline V CDR1 and CDR2: MNHEY, SVGAGI. The CDR3 bases are TGTGCCAGCAGTCCGTCGACCAATACTTTACGGGGGCAGTTCTTC. It codes for CASSPSTNTLRGQFF.

The chain combines TRBV3-1 (or the pseudogene TRBV3-2) with TRBJ2-4; 7 bases are shared with TRBD1. V lost 4 bases, J lost 1 base, and 1 base stayed unmatched. The CDR3 contains 14 residues. Germline values: CDR1 LGHDT, CDR2 YNNKEL (reference sequence). The CDR3 reads CASSLQGAKNIQYF. CDR3 in DNA: TGTGCCAGCAGCCTACAGGGGGCCAAAAACATTCAGTACTTC.

This chain links TRBV9 with TRBJ2-7; 11 bases agree with TRBD1. J was trimmed by 6 bases and V by 4 bases; bases with no gene match: 9. This CDR3 comprises 15 residues. From germline, CDR1 is SGDLS and CDR2 YYNGEE. The CDR3 is CASSPRGTGGPEQYF. In DNA form, the CDR3 reads TGTGCCAGCAGCCCTAGAGGGACAGGGGGACCCGAGCAGTACTTC.

This chain uses TRBV6-2 or TRBV6-3 with TRBJ1-5, with D possibly TRBD1 on 6 matching bases. Trimming shortened V by 2 bases and J by 3 bases, and 17 bases separated the two germline ends. Germline loops: CDR1 MNHEY, CDR2 SVGEGT. The CDR3 totals 17 residues. CDR3 in DNA: TGTGCCAGCAGTTACCCGAGACAGGCCCAATACAATCAGCCCCAGCATTTT. Translation: CASSYPRQAQYNQPQHF.